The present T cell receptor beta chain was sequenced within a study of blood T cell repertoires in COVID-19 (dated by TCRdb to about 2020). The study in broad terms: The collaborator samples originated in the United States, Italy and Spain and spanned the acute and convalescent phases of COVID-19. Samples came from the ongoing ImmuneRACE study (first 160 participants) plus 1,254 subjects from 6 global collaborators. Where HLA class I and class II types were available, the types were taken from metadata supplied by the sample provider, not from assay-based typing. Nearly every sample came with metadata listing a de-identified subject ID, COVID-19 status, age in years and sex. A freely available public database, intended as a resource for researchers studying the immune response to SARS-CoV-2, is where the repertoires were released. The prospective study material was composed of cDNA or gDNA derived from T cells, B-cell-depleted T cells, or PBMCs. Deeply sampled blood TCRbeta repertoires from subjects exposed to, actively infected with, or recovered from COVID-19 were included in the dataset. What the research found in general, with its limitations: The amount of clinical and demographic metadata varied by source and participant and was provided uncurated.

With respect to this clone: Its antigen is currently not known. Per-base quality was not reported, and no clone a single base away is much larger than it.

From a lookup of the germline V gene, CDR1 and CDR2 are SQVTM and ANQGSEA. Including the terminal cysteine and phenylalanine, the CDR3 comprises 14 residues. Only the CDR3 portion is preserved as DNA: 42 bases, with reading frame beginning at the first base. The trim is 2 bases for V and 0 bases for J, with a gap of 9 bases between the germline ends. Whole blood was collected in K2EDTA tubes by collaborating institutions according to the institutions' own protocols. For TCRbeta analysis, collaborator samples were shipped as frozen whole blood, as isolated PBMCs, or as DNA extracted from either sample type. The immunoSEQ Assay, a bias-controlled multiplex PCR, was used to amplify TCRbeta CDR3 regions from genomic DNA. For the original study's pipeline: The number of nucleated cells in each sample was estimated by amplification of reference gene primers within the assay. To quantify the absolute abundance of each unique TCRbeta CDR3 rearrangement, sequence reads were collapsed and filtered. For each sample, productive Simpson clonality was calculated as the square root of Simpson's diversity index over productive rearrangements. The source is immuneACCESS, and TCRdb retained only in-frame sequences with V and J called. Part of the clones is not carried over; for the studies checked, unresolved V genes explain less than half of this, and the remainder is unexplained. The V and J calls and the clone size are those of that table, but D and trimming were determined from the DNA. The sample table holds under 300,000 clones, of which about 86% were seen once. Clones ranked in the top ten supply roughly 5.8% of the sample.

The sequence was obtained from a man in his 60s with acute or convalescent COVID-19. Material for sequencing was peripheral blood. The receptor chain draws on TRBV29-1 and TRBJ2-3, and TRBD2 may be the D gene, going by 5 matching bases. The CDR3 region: CSVEKADSTDTQYF. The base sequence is TGCAGCGTTGAAAAAGCGGATAGCACAGATACGCAGTATTTT.